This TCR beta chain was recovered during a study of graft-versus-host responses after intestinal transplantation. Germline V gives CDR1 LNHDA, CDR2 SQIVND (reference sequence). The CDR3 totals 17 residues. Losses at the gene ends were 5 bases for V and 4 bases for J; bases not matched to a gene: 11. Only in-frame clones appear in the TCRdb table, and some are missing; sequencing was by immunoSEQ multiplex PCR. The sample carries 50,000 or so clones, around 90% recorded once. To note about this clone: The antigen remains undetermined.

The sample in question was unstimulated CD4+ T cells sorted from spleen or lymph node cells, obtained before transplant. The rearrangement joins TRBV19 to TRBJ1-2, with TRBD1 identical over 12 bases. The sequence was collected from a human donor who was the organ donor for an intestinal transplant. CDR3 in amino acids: CASSVAGTGGVGYGYTF. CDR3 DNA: TGTGCCAGTAGTGTCGCCGGGACAGGGGGCGTCGGCTATGGCTACACCTTC.